Below are 4 T cell receptor beta chains sequenced from a single sample in a study of T cells in Graves' hyperthyroidism and ophthalmopathy. It was RNA transcripts that yielded the amplified TCR beta CDR3 regions. A set of HTBI primers served as the primers for a first-round RT-PCR of the TCR CDR3. A single record per CDR3 protein comes from TCRdb applying MiXCR to the multiplex PCR reads. The sample includes almost 500,000 distinct CDR3 sequences, 22% of them seen just once. The sequencing sample was made of blood. Source of these receptors: a woman between 65 and 79 years old with Graves' ophthalmopathy.

This clonotype has more than one count but fewer than ten. The chain uses TRBV30 and TRBJ1-2; D remains unclear. V was pared by 2 bases and J by 3 bases, with 13 bases between. Germline CDR1 GTSNPN, CDR2 SVGIG (reference sequence). This CDR3 is 14 amino acids long. The CDR3 protein is CAWSRVGRHYGYTF. DNA for the CDR3: TGTGCCTGGAGTAGAGTTGGACGGCACTATGGCTACACCTTC.

This clonotype turned up a few times. The chain combines TRBV20-1 with TRBJ2-1; 10 bases are shared with TRBD2. CDR1 and CDR2 from the germline V gene are DFQATT and SNEGSKA (reference sequence). The CDR3 covers 15 residues. With 1 base clipped from V and 4 bases from J, the junction kept 4 bases outside the gene matches. CDR3 sequence reads: CSARGGAGGYNEQFF. The CDR3 coding sequence is TGCAGTGCTAGAGGGGGAGCGGGAGGGTACAATGAGCAGTTCTTC.

This clonotype was seen a handful of times. The chain recombines TRBV10-3 with TRBJ1-3; D call uncertain. Trimming took off 4 bases at V and 4 bases at J, with 11 bases between the two ends. This CDR3 spans 14 amino acids. Germline V gene data show CDR1 as ENHRY and CDR2 as SYGVKD. This chain's CDR3 is CAISAGRAGNTIYF. CDR3 coding DNA: TGTGCCATCAGTGCAGGAAGAGCGGGAAACACCATATATTTT.

This clonotype was counted only a few times. V is TRBV6-2 or TRBV6-3 and J is TRBJ2-4; D is possibly TRBD1 (9 bases). Trimming shortened V by 8 bases and J by 7 bases, and 18 bases separated the two germline ends. This CDR3 contains 14 residues. Germline V CDR1 and CDR2: MNHEY, SVGEGT. Written as DNA, the CDR3 is TGTGCCAGCCAGCGGGGGACAGGGACGAACATTCAGTACTTC. It codes for CASQRGTGTNIQYF.